What follows describes a single TCR beta chain. Other DNA variants within this sample encode the same CDR3. Only in-frame clones appear in the TCRdb table, and some are missing; sequencing was by immunoSEQ multiplex PCR. The table records 150,000 to 200,000 clones, about nine tenths of them present only once. This specimen comes from a study of blood T cell repertoires in COVID-19. Across the whole study: The United States, Italy and Spain were the sources of the acute and convalescent COVID-19 samples. In each case, the material was cDNA or gDNA derived from T cells, B-cell-depleted T cells, or PBMCs.

The sequenced sample consisted of peripheral blood. This TCR came from a man aged 65 to 79 with acute or convalescent COVID-19.

The CDR3 region has the DNA TGTGCCAGCTCACCGCCCAGCTCCTACGAGCAGTACTTC. Translated, it gives CASSPPSSYEQYF. The chain joins TRBV18 to TRBJ2-7; D ambiguous. CDR1 is KGHSH and CDR2 is LQKENI in the germline V gene. Trimming took off 3 bases at V and 0 bases at J, with 6 bases between the two ends. CDR3 length: 13 amino acids.